This entry concerns a single TCR beta chain. Here immunoSEQ multiplex PCR was the method, and the copy in TCRdb shows in-frame clones only, minus some. The sample holds more than 140,000 clones, roughly nine tenths seen once. The entry originates in a study of control samples from healthy donors and cancer patients. The germline CDR1 and CDR2 sequences are ENHRY and SYGVKD. The ends lost 1 base at V and 7 bases at J; junction bases unmatched: 5. The length of the CDR3 is 15 residues. The source is a man younger than 35 in good health. Material for sequencing was blood. The chain joins TRBV10-3 to TRBJ2-1, with 9 bases aligning to TRBD2. This chain's CDR3 is CAISEWGTSNNEQFF. The CDR3 nucleotides are TGTGCCATCAGTGAGTGGGGGACTAGCAATAATGAGCAGTTCTTC.